Sequencing of this T cell receptor beta chain was carried out in a study of blood T cell repertoires in COVID-19. Assay used: immunoSEQ multiplex PCR; TCRdb lists only in-frame clones, some missing. The sample yields 250,000 or so clones, just under 90% seen once. The CDR3 extends over 14 amino acids. This sequence originates from a woman between 25 and 40 years old with acute COVID-19. V gene TRBV21-1 combines with J gene TRBJ1-5; the listed D gene, TRBD1, was not tested against the DNA. TRBV21-1 is marked as a pseudogene. The source material was PBMCs or T cells enriched from blood (not recorded which). CDR3 DNA sequence: TGTGCCAGCAGCCTATGGGGGCGCAATCAGCCCCAGCATTTT. Its translation: CASSLWGRNQPQHF.